The T cell receptor (beta chain) under discussion was sequenced for a study of shared clonotypes between healthy human individuals. Overall study findings and caveats: Clonotype sharing among donors was expected to depend on sequencing depth. The genetic and exposure-history diversity represented was limited by few donors.

Unmatched junction bases numbered 5, after V lost 6 bases and J lost 6 bases. CDR3 length equals 14 residues. Germline V gene lookup returns CDR1 MDHEN and CDR2 SYDVKM. As for this clone: The antigen is not known.

When replicate PCRs were run on unsorted PBMC, they used approximately 300 ng DNA, approximately 30,000 T cell genomes. Clones were read by immunoSEQ multiplex PCR, and TCRdb kept only the in-frame ones, dropping some. The sample yields more than 450,000 clones, approximately 79% seen once. This sequence joins TRBV28 and TRBJ2-3, with TRBD2 identical over 11 bases. This receptor was obtained from a woman aged 40-49 years in good health. Some clones in this sample may be carry-over from other donors' samples. The specimen was PBMCs. The CDR3 DNA reads as TGTGCCAGCAGCCCACTAGCGGGAGACGATACGCAGTATTTT. This codes for CASSPLAGDDTQYF. Complete variable domain (other parts from reference TRBV28 and TRBJ2-3): DVKVTQSSRYLVKRTGEKVFLECVQDMDHENMFWYRQDPGLGLRLIYFSYDVKMKEKGDIPEGYSVSREKKERFSLILESASTNQTSMYLCASSPLAGDDTQYFGPGTRLTVL.